Each of the 3 T cell receptor beta chains below was sequenced from the same sample in a study of T cell responses to AZD1222 COVID-19 vaccine. Sequenced by immunoSEQ multiplex PCR; TCRdb stores in-frame clones only, minus some. This repertoire shows some 64,000 clones, 65% to 85% found once; its top ten account for around 7.5%. Sequences were derived from peripheral blood, sampled on day 0 of AZD1222 vaccination. These TCRs come from an adult in good health.

This rearrangement joins TRBV6-4 to TRBJ2-6, with a tentative D call TRBD2 (6 bases). V lost 2 bases and J lost 0, with 11 bases in between. This CDR3 spans 17 amino acids. Looked up from germline, CDR1 is MRHNA and CDR2 is SNTAGT. This chain's CDR3 is CASSDGAGSSGANVLTF. The CDR3 bases are TGTGCCAGCAGTGACGGGGCGGGGTCCTCTGGGGCCAACGTCCTGACTTTC.

The gene calls are TRBV6-1 and TRBJ1-4; 7 nucleotides line up with TRBD1. V shed 2 bases and J 4 bases; nucleotides not matched to a gene: 4. Germline values: CDR1 MNHNS, CDR2 SASEGT. This CDR3 is built from 15 residues. The chain's CDR3 is CASSEPGQFNEKLFF. The CDR3 region has the DNA TGTGCCAGCAGTGAACCGGGACAGTTTAATGAAAAACTGTTTTTT.

This clone was seen more than once but under ten times. This rearrangement joins TRBV6-6 to TRBJ1-3, with D possibly matching TRBD1 (6 bases). The CDR3 has 16 residues. In germline, CDR1 is MNHNY, CDR2 SVGAGI (reference sequence). V lost 5 bases and J 0 bases, leaving 14 bases between the germline ends. The CDR3 nucleotides read TGTGCCAGCAGTACTGGACAGAGCTTCTCTGGAAACACCATATATTTT. It translates to CASSTGQSFSGNTIYF.